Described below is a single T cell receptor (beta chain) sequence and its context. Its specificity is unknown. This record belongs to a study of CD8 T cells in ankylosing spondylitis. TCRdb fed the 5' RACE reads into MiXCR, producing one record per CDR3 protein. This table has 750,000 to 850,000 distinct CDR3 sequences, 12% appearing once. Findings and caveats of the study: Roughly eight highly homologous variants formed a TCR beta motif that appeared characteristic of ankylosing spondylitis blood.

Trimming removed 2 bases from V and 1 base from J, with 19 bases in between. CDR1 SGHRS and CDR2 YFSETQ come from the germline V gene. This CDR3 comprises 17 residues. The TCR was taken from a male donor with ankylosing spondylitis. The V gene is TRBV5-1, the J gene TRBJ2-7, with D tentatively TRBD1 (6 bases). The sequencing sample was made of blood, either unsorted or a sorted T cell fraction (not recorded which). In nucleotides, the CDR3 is TGCGCCAGCAGCTTCAGATCCGGGGCAGGGGATTCCTACGAGCAGTACTTC. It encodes CASSFRSGAGDSYEQYF.